This T cell receptor beta chain was documented in a study of T cells in Graves' hyperthyroidism and ophthalmopathy. Overall study results and limits: Among thyroid clonotypes expanded above 0.001, most also appeared in blood.

The length of the CDR3 is 15 residues. V lost 2 bases to trimming and J lost 4 bases; unmatched junction nucleotides: 6. Germline CDR1 reads SGHNT; CDR2 reads YENEEA. RNA transcripts provided the source from which TCR beta CDR3 regions were amplified. Primed by the HTBI set, a first-round RT-PCR was run on the TCR CDR3. TCRdb re-analysed the multiplex PCR reads in MiXCR, keeping a single row per CDR3 protein. Among a few hundred thousand distinct CDR3 sequences listed, roughly 14% were seen once. To note about this clonotype: What it binds is not known.

Researchers barred patients who had uncontrolled infection, other autoimmune disease, pregnancy or lactation. Diagnoses used clinical symptoms, serum thyroxine and TRAb, thyroid ultrasound and orbital computed tomography. PBMCs were obtained from 9 to 10 ml fresh peripheral blood. The gene calls are TRBV11-3 and TRBJ2-7; TRBD1 matches at 9 bases. Sequencing input: blood. This sequence originates from a man younger than 45 with Graves' hyperthyroidism that later progressed to Graves' ophthalmopathy. DNA of the CDR3: TGTGCCAGCAGCTTAATCCCGGGACAGGGATACGAGCAGTACTTC. This codes for CASSLIPGQGYEQYF.